The rows below give T cell receptor beta chains drawn from one sample of a study of T cells after yellow fever vaccination. Using its own MiXCR run on the 5' RACE reads, TCRdb lists one record per CDR3 protein. The table has about 350,000 distinct CDR3 sequences, around 8.1% seen once. Sequenced here: PBMCs, sampled roughly seven weeks after the first yellow fever vaccination. These receptors were collected from a man aged 18 to 29 who received the YFV17D yellow fever vaccine. Each CDR3 is given with its conserved first and last residue. The order of the fields is D gene, V gene, J gene, clone size, CDR3 protein, CDR3 DNA. A D gene is named only where the DNA matches it firmly. Where a row states a size, it is once, few, many or the class of an expanded clone; other rows omit it.

.	TRBV7-2	TRBJ2-2	few	CASSPGQINTGELFF	TGTGCCAGCAGCCCTGGACAGATCAACACCGGGGAGCTGTTTTTT
.	TRBV5-4	TRBJ2-5	.	CASSLGVLQETQYF	TGTGCCAGCAGCTTGGGGGTACTCCAAGAGACCCAGTACTTC
.	TRBV4-1	TRBJ1-5	.	CASSQDLTEGNQPQHF	TGCGCCAGCAGCCAAGATCTGACAGAGGGCAATCAGCCCCAGCATTTT
.	TRBV5-4	TRBJ1-1	.	CASSQRTDNTEAFF	TGTGCCAGCAGCCAACGGACAGATAACACTGAAGCTTTCTTT
.	TRBV6-2/TRBV6-3	TRBJ2-6	many	CATSGANVLTF	TGTGCCACCTCTGGGGCCAACGTCCTGACTTTC
.	TRBV7-9	TRBJ2-6	.	CASSLITTGANVLTF	TGTGCCAGCAGCTTAATAACAACTGGGGCCAACGTCCTGACTTTC
.	TRBV5-1	TRBJ2-3	.	CASSTGNTDTQYF	TGCGCCAGCAGCACGGGGAACACAGATACGCAGTATTTT
TRBD1	TRBV20-1	TRBJ2-2	.	CSARVSDRGGPYNDAGNTGELFF	TGCAGTGCTAGGGTTTCCGACAGGGGCGGGCCATATAACGACGCTGGGAACACCGGGGAGCTGTTTTTT
TRBD1	TRBV12-3/TRBV12-4	TRBJ2-2	few	CASTPDRSTGELFF	TGTGCCAGCACCCCGGACAGGTCGACCGGGGAGCTGTTTTTT
TRBD2	TRBV5-4	TRBJ2-1	few	CASRVLAGGRGWQFF	TGTGCCAGCAGGGTCCTAGCGGGGGGCAGGGGTTGGCAGTTCTTC
.	TRBV10-3	TRBJ2-7	.	CAIGFTGLFSEQYF	TGTGCCATCGGATTTACGGGACTCTTCTCCGAGCAGTACTTC
TRBD2	TRBV5-5	TRBJ2-1	few	CASSLAGGQNEQFF	TGTGCCAGCAGCTTAGCGGGGGGCCAAAATGAGCAGTTCTTC
.	TRBV3-1	TRBJ2-5	few	CASSQPLTLGQGETQYF	TGTGCCAGCAGCCAACCCCTTACATTGGGGCAAGGAGAGACCCAGTACTTC
TRBD1	TRBV11-2	TRBJ1-6	few	CASRMLDRLNSPLHF	TGTGCCAGCAGGATGTTGGACAGGTTAAATTCACCCCTCCACTTT
.	TRBV2	TRBJ1-5	.	CTSSEQGSGAQPQHF	TGTACCAGCAGTGAACAGGGATCCGGCGCTCAGCCCCAGCATTTT
.	TRBV10-3	TRBJ1-6	few	CAISESQDAGSPLHF	TGTGCCATCAGTGAGTCCCAGGATGCGGGTTCACCCCTCCACTTT
TRBD2	TRBV7-2	TRBJ2-5	few	CASSSGGFETQYF	TGTGCCAGCAGCTCGGGAGGATTTGAGACCCAGTACTTC
.	TRBV20-1	TRBJ1-2	.	CSASPPRRAYGYTDF	TGCAGTGCTAGTCCGCCCAGGAGAGCCTATGGCTACACCGACTTC
.	TRBV5-6	TRBJ1-1	few	CASSLKARTGDTEAFF	TGTGCCAGCAGCCTAAAGGCGAGAACCGGAGACACTGAAGCTTTCTTT
TRBD1	TRBV24-1	TRBJ1-1	few	CATSGKTGAGGSNTEAFF	TGTGCCACCAGTGGTAAGACAGGGGCTGGCGGGTCGAACACTGAAGCTTTCTTT
.	TRBV4-2	TRBJ1-1	.	CASSQEGTMNTEAFF	TGTGCCAGCAGCCAAGAGGGGACTATGAACACTGAAGCTTTCTTT
.	TRBV30	TRBJ2-3	.	CAWSQGRFGHFTDTQYF	TGTGCCTGGAGTCAGGGGCGGTTTGGGCATTTCACAGATACGCAGTATTTT
.	TRBV5-4	TRBJ2-2	few	CASSSPAMGTGELFF	TGTGCCAGCTCTTCCCCGGCCATGGGGACCGGGGAGCTGTTTTTT
.	TRBV4-1	TRBJ1-1	many	CASSQGREGTDAFF	TGCGCCAGCAGCCAGGGGAGGGAGGGGACTGACGCTTTCTTT
.	TRBV5-6	TRBJ1-1	few	CASSFFVNTEAFF	TGTGCCAGCAGCTTTTTTGTGAACACTGAAGCTTTCTTT
.	TRBV18	TRBJ1-1	few	CATKEGFRTEAFF	TGTGCCACAAAAGAGGGGTTTCGGACTGAAGCTTTCTTT
.	TRBV7-2	TRBJ2-2	many	CASSFYADRNTGELFF	TGTGCCAGCAGCTTCTACGCGGATAGGAACACCGGGGAGCTGTTTTTT
TRBD2	TRBV9	TRBJ2-3	many	CASSGGLAGAPSTDTQYF	TGTGCCAGCAGCGGAGGACTAGCGGGGGCTCCTAGCACAGATACGCAGTATTTT
TRBD2	TRBV7-6	TRBJ2-3	few	CASSFPTSGGKRSTDTQYF	TGTGCCAGCAGCTTTCCCACTAGCGGGGGAAAGAGGAGCACAGATACGCAGTATTTT
.	TRBV6-1	TRBJ1-5	.	CASSPGLPQGQPQHF	TGTGCCAGCAGTCCGGGGCTCCCCCAAGGTCAGCCCCAGCATTTT
.	TRBV25-1	TRBJ2-1	.	CASSPSRASYNEQFF	TGTGCCAGCAGCCCTTCGCGGGCCTCCTACAATGAGCAGTTCTTC
TRBD2	TRBV3-1	TRBJ2-1	few	CASSQYTSGEYNEQFF	TGTGCCAGCAGCCAATATACTAGCGGGGAATACAATGAGCAGTTCTTC
TRBD2	TRBV7-2	TRBJ2-3	few	CASSLTVRRGGADTQYF	TGTGCCAGCAGCTTAACGGTGCGGCGGGGGGGGGCAGATACGCAGTATTTT
TRBD1	TRBV6-5	TRBJ1-2	.	CASSYSSDRVGYTF	TGTGCCAGCAGTTACTCGAGTGACAGGGTTGGCTACACCTTC
.	TRBV25-1	TRBJ2-7	many	CATKRGHSSYEQYF	TGTGCCACCAAAAGAGGGCACAGCTCCTACGAGCAGTACTTC
.	TRBV28	TRBJ2-3	.	CASRREETQYFGPGTDTQYF	.
TRBD2	TRBV20-1	TRBJ2-5	.	CSASNSGGAQETQYF	TGCAGTGCTTCAAATAGCGGGGGGGCCCAAGAGACCCAGTACTTC
TRBD1	TRBV5-1	TRBJ2-2	few	CASSPGTENTGELFF	TGCGCCAGCAGCCCCGGGACAGAGAACACCGGGGAGCTGTTTTTT
.	TRBV2	TRBJ2-1	few	CASGQRSGGGHNEQFF	TGTGCCAGCGGACAACGGTCGGGTGGGGGACACAATGAGCAGTTCTTC
.	TRBV5-5	TRBJ2-5	.	CASSRAGEETQYF	TGTGCCAGCTCCAGGGCTGGGGAAGAGACCCAGTACTTC
.	TRBV6-1	TRBJ2-1	.	CASGGGGTAYSEQFF	TGTGCCAGCGGCGGAGGAGGGACGGCTTATAGTGAGCAGTTCTTC
TRBD1	TRBV6-2/TRBV6-3	TRBJ1-2	many	CASSSRDRGSGYTF	TGTGCCAGCAGTTCCCGGGACAGGGGATCTGGCTACACCTTC
.	TRBV15	TRBJ1-6	.	CATSSQGLVPLHF	TGTGCCACCAGCAGTCAGGGGCTGGTGCCCCTCCACTTT
.	TRBV12-3/TRBV12-4	TRBJ1-2	.	CASSLALSGYTF	TGTGCCAGCAGTTTAGCGTTAAGCGGCTACACCTTC
.	TRBV7-9	TRBJ1-4	.	CASSLGLGEKLFF	TGTGCCAGCAGCCTGGGACTGGGAGAAAAACTGTTTTTT
.	TRBV4-3	TRBJ2-6	few	CASSQSGGWASGANVLTF	TGCGCCAGCAGCCAATCCGGGGGATGGGCCTCTGGGGCCAACGTCCTGACTTTC
.	TRBV29-1	TRBJ2-5	.	CSGSGEETQYF	TGCAGCGGCTCGGGGGAAGAGACCCAGTACTTC
.	TRBV5-1	TRBJ2-1	.	CASSAGRGDEQFF	TGCGCCAGCAGCGCGGGCCGTGGCGATGAGCAGTTCTTC
TRBD1	TRBV10-1	TRBJ2-1	few	CASSDGTDVAYNEQFF	TGCGCCAGCAGTGATGGGACAGATGTCGCCTACAATGAGCAGTTCTTC
.	TRBV5-1	TRBJ2-7	.	CASSLDPGGEQYF	TGCGCCAGCAGCTTGGACCCAGGAGGCGAGCAGTACTTC
TRBD1	TRBV12-3/TRBV12-4	TRBJ1-2	many	CASGSSTGTGGYGYTF	TGTGCCAGCGGGTCTTCGACCGGGACAGGGGGGTATGGCTACACCTTC
.	TRBV7-2	TRBJ2-3	.	CASSLSHGVDTQYF	TGTGCCAGCAGCTTATCCCACGGTGTGGATACGCAGTATTTT
TRBD2	TRBV7-2	TRBJ2-3	few	CASSSRLAPADTQYF	TGTGCCAGCAGCTCGAGACTAGCCCCAGCAGATACGCAGTATTTT
.	TRBV12-3/TRBV12-4	TRBJ2-5	.	CASSQGIETQYF	TGTGCCAGCAGCCAGGGTATTGAGACCCAGTACTTC
TRBD2	TRBV6-1	TRBJ2-1	many	CASSRFSGANPNEQFF	TGTGCCAGCAGTCGATTTAGCGGGGCCAACCCCAATGAGCAGTTCTTC
TRBD2	TRBV4-2	TRBJ2-3	.	CASSHGSGGYTDTQYF	TGTGCCAGCAGCCATGGGTCGGGGGGGTATACAGATACGCAGTATTTT
.	TRBV6-2/TRBV6-3	TRBJ2-6	.	CASSYSGGPGANVLTF	TGTGCCAGCAGTTACTCGGGGGGACCGGGGGCCAACGTCCTGACTTTC